A selection of T cell receptor beta chains follows, all from one sample in a study of cytomegalovirus exposure and HLA in healthy donors. Data came from immunoSEQ multiplex PCR; TCRdb stores just in-frame clones and leaves some out. The sample consists of about 130,000 clones, roughly 70% of them appearing once. The source material was PBMCs. The receptor set was obtained from a man aged 30 to 39 in good health and CMV-seronegative. Each CDR3 is given with its conserved first and last residue. The D gene is left open where the match is weak. The size field is filled for only some rows; it gives once, few, many or a size class.

TRBJ2-7 TRBV5-1 - TRBD1 TGCGCCAGCAGCTTGCTGCAGGGGGCGAACTACGAGCAGTACTTC CASSLLQGANYEQYF
TRBJ1-2 TRBV4-3 many TRBD1 TGCGCCAGCAGCCAAGGCTACAGGGGGCCCTATGGCTACACCTTC CASSQGYRGPYGYTF
TRBJ2-1 TRBV13 - TRBD1 TGTGCCAGCAGCCGCGACAGGGACGAGCAGTTCTTC CASSRDRDEQFF
TRBJ2-5 TRBV28 - TRBD2 TGTGCCAGCACTCTGGGGGGGGACGAGACCCAGTACTTC CASTLGGDETQYF
TRBJ2-6 TRBV7-7 - - TGTGCCAGCAGCCCGAGGCTCGCTGCCTCTGGGGCCAACGTCCTGACTTTC CASSPRLAASGANVLTF
TRBJ2-7 TRBV7-2 once - TGTGCCAGCAGCTTTACAGGGAACGAGCAGTACTTC CASSFTGNEQYF
TRBJ1-6 TRBV25-1 - - TGTGCCAGCAGTGAGCAGGGGAATTGGTCACCCCTCCACTTT CASSEQGNWSPLHF
TRBJ1-5 TRBV13 - - TGTGCCAGCAGCTTATACAATCAGCCCCAGCATTTT CASSLYNQPQHF
TRBJ1-2 TRBV19 - TRBD1 TGTGCCAGTAGTGCCTCTGACAGGGACTATGGCTACACCTTC CASSASDRDYGYTF
TRBJ1-1 TRBV28 - - TGTGCCAGCACCATACCAGACAGGCACACTGAAGCTTTCTTT CASTIPDRHTEAFF
TRBJ1-1 TRBV4-3 - - TGCGCCAGCAGCCAGGACGGGACACTAAACACTGAAGCTTTCTTT CASSQDGTLNTEAFF
TRBJ1-5 TRBV28 - - TGTGCCAGCAGTTTACCCCGGGCAGGGGGCAATCAGCCCCAGCATTTT CASSLPRAGGNQPQHF
TRBJ2-7 TRBV28 once TRBD1 TGTGCCAGCAGTTTCCCAGGGGGCTACGAGCAGTACTTC CASSFPGGYEQYF
TRBJ2-1 TRBV4-2 - TRBD2 TGTGCCAGCAGCCAAGATCCCCCTAGCGGGGGTAGGAATGAGCAGTTCTTC CASSQDPPSGGRNEQFF
TRBJ1-5 TRBV10-3 - - TGTGCCATCAGTGATCTGAGAGGACTGCAGCCCCAGCATTTT CAISDLRGLQPQHF
TRBJ2-7 TRBV27 few TRBD2 TGTGCCAGCAGTTCACGGACTAGCGGGGGACCGGGCGAGCAGTACTTC CASSSRTSGGPGEQYF
TRBJ1-1 TRBV6-6 - TRBD1 TGTGCCAGCAGTTACCCAGAGGACAGGGGGGGCACTGAAGCTTTCTTT CASSYPEDRGGTEAFF
TRBJ2-7 TRBV5-6 - - TGTGCCAGCAGCTTGGAATTAGGAGACCTGAGCTCCTACGAGCAGTACTTC CASSLELGDLSSYEQYF
TRBJ1-1 TRBV7-6 - TRBD1 TGTGCCAGCAGCCGACAGGGTCTAGGTGAAGCTTTCTTT CASSRQGLGEAFF
TRBJ2-7 TRBV11-2 - - TGTGCCAGCAGCTTAACAGGGGGGGATACCTACGAGCAGTACTTC CASSLTGGDTYEQYF
TRBJ1-2 TRBV4-3 - TRBD1 TGCGCCAGCAGCCCTGCCGGGACAGGCTATGGCTACACCTTC CASSPAGTGYGYTF
TRBJ2-1 TRBV7-6 - TRBD2 TGTGCCAGCAGCCCCTTCACTAGCGTGGGCAATGAGCAGTTCTTC CASSPFTSVGNEQFF
TRBJ2-7 TRBV11-3 few TRBD1 TGTGCCAGCAGCCCGGGACAGGGGGCGAATTACGAGCAGTACTTC CASSPGQGANYEQYF
TRBJ1-1 TRBV19 - - TGTGCCAGTACCAGACACCGGGGTGGCACTGAAGCTTTCTTT CASTRHRGGTEAFF
TRBJ2-1 TRBV5-6 - - TGTGCCAGCAGCTTGGTCCGGGGTGATGAGCAGTTCTTC CASSLVRGDEQFF
TRBJ1-1 TRBV19 - - TGTGCCAGTAGGAGCAGGGGCCCGACTGAAGCTTTCTTT CASRSRGPTEAFF
TRBJ2-4 TRBV4-1 - TRBD1 TGCGCCAGCAGCCAAGGTTCCCCGACAGGGTCCCAAAACATTCAGTACTTC CASSQGSPTGSQNIQYF
TRBJ2-2 TRBV7-8 - TRBD2 TGTGCCAGCAGCTTAAGGGCCCTAGCGGGGGGGCCTCCCGGGGAGCTGTTTTTT CASSLRALAGGPPGELFF
TRBJ1-2 TRBV5-1 few TRBD1 TGCGCCAGCAGCTTTGACAGGGGGTTTGGCTACACCTTC CASSFDRGFGYTF
TRBJ1-1 TRBV2 - - TGTGCCAGCACTGGTAAGACGGGATACACTGAAGCTTTCTTT CASTGKTGYTEAFF
TRBJ2-2 TRBV7-2 few TRBD2 TGTGCCAGCAGCTTAGGGGCGGGGGGAAACACCGGGGAGCTGTTTTTT CASSLGAGGNTGELFF
TRBJ2-7 TRBV19 - TRBD1 TGTGCCAGTAGTGACAGGGTTATAGGAGACGAGCAGTACTTC CASSDRVIGDEQYF
TRBJ1-2 TRBV27 - TRBD1 TGTGCCAGCAGTCAAACAGGGGGCGGAAGAGGCTACACCTTC CASSQTGGGRGYTF
TRBJ2-3 TRBV6-6 - TRBD1 TGTGCCAGCAGTTACACGACAGGGCCAACGCAGTATTTT CASSYTTGPTQYF
TRBJ2-4 TRBV10-1 - TRBD1 TGCGCCAGCAGTGCCCCCGGGACAGGGTCATACTTC CASSAPGTGSYF
TRBJ2-2 TRBV19 - - TGTGCCAGTAGCCCTCTGGGGGGGCGAGCCGGGGAGCTGTTTTTT CASSPLGGRAGELFF
TRBJ2-2 TRBV5-6 few TRBD2 TGTGCCAGCACCCGTCCTAGCGGGGCCGGGGAGCTGTTTTTT CASTRPSGAGELFF
TRBJ1-6 TRBV5-1 - TRBD1 TGCGCCAGCAGCCCGGCCTATACAGGGGACCCCAATTCACCCCTCCACTTT CASSPAYTGDPNSPLHF
TRBJ2-1 TRBV7-3 - - TGTGCCAGCAGCCCCACGGGACATTTTGATGAGCAGTTCTTC CASSPTGHFDEQFF
TRBJ1-1 TRBV5-5 - - TGTGCCAGCAGCTTAGTAGTCGACACTGAAGCTTTCTTT CASSLVVDTEAFF
TRBJ1-5 TRBV27 - - TGTGCCAGCAGTTTATGGGGAGTCGGCAATCAGCCCCAGCATTTT CASSLWGVGNQPQHF
TRBJ2-3 TRBV5-1 - TRBD2 TGCGCCAGCAGCTTCACTAGCGGGGGACGAGATACGCAGTATTTT CASSFTSGGRDTQYF
TRBJ2-3 TRBV11-1 - TRBD2 TGTGCCAGCAGCTTCTATCGGACTAGCCCCGTAGATACGCAGTATTTT CASSFYRTSPVDTQYF
TRBJ1-6 TRBV19 - TRBD1 TGTGCCAGTAGTATAGGGGGATCCACGGGACAGTTCAATTCACCCCTCCACTTT CASSIGGSTGQFNSPLHF
TRBJ1-4 TRBV7-9 few - TGTGCCAGCAGCCCCCCAGAGGAAAAGAAAGAAAAACTGTTTTTT CASSPPEEKKEKLFF
TRBJ1-2 TRBV27 few TRBD1 TGTGCCAGCAGTTCGGAGGAAGGAGGGGGCGGAATCTATGGCTACACCTTC CASSSEEGGGGIYGYTF
TRBJ2-7 TRBV6-6 - TRBD2 TGTGCCAGCAGCATCCTAGCGGGGGGCCGCTACGAGCAGTACTTC CASSILAGGRYEQYF
TRBJ2-7 TRBV9 - - TGTGCCAGCAGCGTAGGTACAGGGATGACCTACGAGCAGTACTTC CASSVGTGMTYEQYF
TRBJ1-1 TRBV10-2 - - TGCGCCAGCAGTGCACTACTGAACACTGAAGCTTTCTTT CASSALLNTEAFF
TRBJ2-2 TRBV28 - - TGTGCCAGCAGCGCGGTGTCAAAAGGCGGGGAGCTGTTTTTT CASSAVSKGGELFF
TRBJ1-3 TRBV30 - - TGTGCCTGGAGGCGCGGGGGAAGTGGAAACACCATATATTTT CAWRRGGSGNTIYF
TRBJ2-1 TRBV12-5 - TRBD2 TGTGCTAGTGGCACGACTAGCGGGGAGAGCTCCTACAATGAGCAGTTCTTC CASGTTSGESSYNEQFF
TRBJ2-5 TRBV13 - TRBD1 TGTGCCAGCAGCCCCTCGGACAGGGGGGAGACCCAGTACTTC CASSPSDRGETQYF